This T cell receptor (beta chain) was documented in a study of blood T cells in healthy people across ages. This clonotype was detected once. What it binds is unknown. Donor samples were obtained from healthy Caucasian individuals from Russia, aged about 6 to 100. Findings and limits, study-wide: Older age coincided with a roughly linear decline in TCR beta diversity per million T cells. Not knowing donor CMV status may have confounded expanded clonotype changes.

Through a sample-barcoded 5' primer and a J-beta primer mix, a second PCR was run for roughly 7 to 12 cycles. Using its own MiXCR run on the 5' RACE reads, TCRdb lists one record per CDR3 protein. The table records over a million distinct CDR3 sequences, less than 45% of them present only once. V lost 6 bases and J lost 2, with 14 bases in between. The CDR3 sequence is 13 residues long. Germline values: CDR1 DFQATT, CDR2 SNEGSKA (reference sequence). The receptor comes from a woman between 18 and 29 years old in good health. The sample was blood. The chain recombines TRBV20-1 with TRBJ2-7; D unclear. CDR3: CSASKSDTYEQYF. The CDR3 coding sequence is TGCAGTGCCTCCAAGTCAGACACCTACGAGCAGTACTTC.